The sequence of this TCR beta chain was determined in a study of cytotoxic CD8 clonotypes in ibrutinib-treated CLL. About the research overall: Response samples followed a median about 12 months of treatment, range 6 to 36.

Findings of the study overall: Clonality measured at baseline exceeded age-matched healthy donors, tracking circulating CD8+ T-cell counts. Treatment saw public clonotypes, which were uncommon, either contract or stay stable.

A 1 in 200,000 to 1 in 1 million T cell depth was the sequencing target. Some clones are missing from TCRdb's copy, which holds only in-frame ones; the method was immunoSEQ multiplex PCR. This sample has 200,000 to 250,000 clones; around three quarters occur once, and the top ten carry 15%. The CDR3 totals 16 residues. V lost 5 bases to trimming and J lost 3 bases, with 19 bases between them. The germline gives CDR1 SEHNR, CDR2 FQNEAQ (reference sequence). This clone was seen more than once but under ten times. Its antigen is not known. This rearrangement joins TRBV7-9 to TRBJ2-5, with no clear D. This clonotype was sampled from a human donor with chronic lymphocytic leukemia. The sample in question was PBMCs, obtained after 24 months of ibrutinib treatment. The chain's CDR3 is CASSPSDLLWEETQYF. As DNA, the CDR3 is TGTGCCAGCAGCCCCTCCGACCTCCTGTGGGAAGAGACCCAGTACTTC.